A single sample gave rise to the 10 T cell receptor beta chains below, sequenced in a study of blood T cell repertoires in COVID-19. Only in-frame clones appear in the TCRdb table, and some are missing; sequencing was by immunoSEQ multiplex PCR. The table lists fewer than 350,000 clones, 86% of them singletons. The sequenced sample was peripheral blood. The origin of the receptors is a woman under 40 who had recovered from COVID-19.

In its sample, this clone was seen once. This chain uses TRBV20-1 with TRBJ1-1, with 7 bases identical to TRBD1. The CDR3 length is 11 residues. V trimming: 7 bases; J trimming: 5 bases; junction bases outside the gene matches: 4. CDR1 is DFQATT, CDR2 SNEGSKA, per germline (reference sequence). This chain's CDR3 is CSVPGGTEAFF. CDR3 sequence (DNA): TGCAGTGTCCCAGGGGGGACTGAAGCTTTCTTT.

The chain joins TRBV10-3 to TRBJ2-3; 9 bases are a match to TRBD2. V dropped 3 bases and J dropped 7; count of bases not matched to a gene: 14. The CDR3 runs 17 residues. Germline V gene sequence: CDR1 ENHRY, CDR2 SYGVKD. The CDR3 sequence is CAISDPSGGGGMNTQYF. The CDR3, as DNA: TGTGCCATCAGTGACCCTAGCGGCGGGGGGGGCATGAATACGCAGTATTTT.

J is TRBJ2-7 and V is TRBV18; TRBD1 might be the D (6 bases). Per the germline V gene, CDR1 is KGHSH and CDR2 is LQKENI. The length of the CDR3 is 12 residues. V gave up 3 bases and J gave up 5 bases, with 8 bases separating them. The CDR3 spells CASSPQGHEQYF. The CDR3 DNA reads as TGTGCCAGCTCACCTCAGGGGCACGAGCAGTACTTC.

The rearrangement joins TRBV6-2 or TRBV6-3 to TRBJ2-1; D is uncertain. The CDR3 extends over 15 amino acids. Germline lookup yields CDR1 MNHEY and CDR2 SVGEGT. The V and J ends lost 1 base and 4 bases respectively, with 11 bases between them. DNA of the CDR3: TGTGCCAGCAGTTACTTTTTAGCCTCTTACAATGAGCAGTTCTTC. Its protein product is CASSYFLASYNEQFF.

The chain recombines TRBV13 with TRBJ1-1; 8 bases agree with TRBD1. Germline V gives CDR1 PRHDT, CDR2 FYEKMQ (reference sequence). The CDR3 has 16 residues. With 3 bases clipped from V and 6 bases from J, the junction kept 12 bases outside the gene matches. This CDR3 is CASSFLLQGAMAEAFF. In DNA, the CDR3 is TGTGCCAGCAGCTTCCTCCTTCAGGGGGCTATGGCTGAAGCTTTCTTT.

This chain links TRBV30 with TRBJ2-7; maybe TRBD1 (5 bases). This CDR3 comprises 13 residues. Germline assignment: CDR1 GTSNPN and CDR2 SVGIG (reference sequence). V lost 0 bases to trimming and J lost 7 bases, with 13 bases between them. CDR3 DNA: TGTGCCTGGAGTGTTTCTGGGGCTGGAGAGCAGTACTTC. Amino acid sequence: CAWSVSGAGEQYF.

This clone was recorded only once. The CDR3, as DNA: TGTGCCAGCAGCCCCCGTCGAGACATTGGTCACACCTTC. Its protein product is CASSPRRDIGHTF. V and J are TRBV3-1 (or the pseudogene TRBV3-2) and TRBJ1-2; D ambiguous. Germline V gene data show CDR1 as LGHDT and CDR2 as YNNKEL (reference sequence). V was cut by 4 bases and J by 12 bases, with 18 bases left in between. The CDR3 is made up of 13 amino acids.

The CDR3 region is CASRDRNTGELFF. The CDR3 DNA reads TGTGCCAGCAGAGACAGGAACACCGGGGAGCTGTTTTTT. The chain couples TRBV6-6 to TRBJ2-2; the D gene is possibly TRBD1 (5 bases). The CDR3 has 13 amino acids. Per the germline V gene, CDR1 is MNHNY and CDR2 is SVGAGI (reference sequence). V gave up 6 bases and J gave up 1 base, with 6 bases separating them.

The chain joins TRBV25-1 to TRBJ2-1, with TRBD1 identical over 7 bases. V was clipped by 7 bases and J by 0 bases; unmatched bases: 6. The germline CDR1 and CDR2 sequences are MGHDK and SYGVNS. This CDR3 contains 15 residues. The CDR3 spells CASISDRDSYNEQFF. In nucleotides, the CDR3 is TGTGCCAGCATATCAGACAGGGACTCCTACAATGAGCAGTTCTTC. The full variable domain, completed using reference TRBV25-1 and TRBJ2-1, is EADIYQTPRYLVIGTGKKITLECSQTMGHDKMYWYQQDPGMELHLIHYSYGVNSTEKGDLSSESTVSRIRTEHFPLTLESARPSHTSQYLCASISDRDSYNEQFFGPGTRLTVL.

The CDR3 sequence is CASSLMSVPTGELFF. The CDR3 nucleotides read TGTGCCAGCAGCTTAATGTCGGTCCCCACCGGGGAGCTGTTTTTT. The chain carries TRBV7-3 and TRBJ2-2; D remains unclear. V was clipped by 1 base and J by 4 bases, with 10 bases between them. Germline CDR1 SGHTA, CDR2 FQGTGA. This CDR3 is 15 amino acids long.